A single sample gave rise to the 29 T cell receptor beta chains below, sequenced in a study of T cells in tuberculosis (dated by TCRdb to 2016 to 2019). Sample time point, as interpreted from the label and publication: new active TB diagnosis, blood taken before or within 7 days of starting treatment. Library method: the immunoSEQ multiplex PCR assay. TCRdb stores this immuneACCESS table with in-frame sequences only. Part of the clones is absent; in the studies checked, under half of the shortfall reflects unresolved V genes, and no reason is known for the rest. This sample is represented by around 35,000 clones; 91% of them were singletons. About 2.4% of the sample is taken by the ten largest. This sample comprised PBMCs, obtained at tuberculosis diagnosis. Receptors originate from an adult with tuberculosis.

A single count supports this clone. V gene TRBV2 combines with J gene TRBJ2-7; the D gene is possibly TRBD2 (5 bases). Trimming left V 2 bases short and J 2 bases short, with 13 bases between. There are 15 residues in the CDR3. From germline, CDR1 is SNHLY and CDR2 FYNNEI. This chain's CDR3 is CASSEYGNSAYEQYF. The CDR3 DNA reads TGTGCCAGCAGTGAATACGGGAACAGTGCCTACGAGCAGTACTTC.

The chain uses TRBV30 and TRBJ2-5; weak D call: TRBD1 (5 bases). The CDR3 runs 13 residues. CDR1 is GTSNPN and CDR2 is SVGIG in the germline V gene (reference sequence). Trimming shortened V by 5 bases and J by 2 bases, and 12 bases separated the two germline ends. CDR3 sequence (DNA): TGTGCCTGGGACCGACAGTTACAAGAGACCCAGTACTTC. Translating gives CAWDRQLQETQYF.

The genes are TRBV19 and TRBJ1-2; 9 nucleotides line up with TRBD1. Germline CDR1 and CDR2: LNHDA and SQIVND (reference sequence). Trimming took 10 bases from V and 3 from J; bases not matched to a gene: 9. CDR3 length: 14 amino acids. This CDR3 is CATTQGAKDYGYTF. The CDR3, as DNA: TGTGCCACCACACAGGGGGCGAAAGACTATGGCTACACCTTC.

The rearrangement joins TRBV6-5 to TRBJ1-2; maybe TRBD1 (5 bases). Germline values: CDR1 MNHEY, CDR2 SVGAGI. The ends were cut back, 5 bases at V and 7 bases at J, with 8 bases in the middle. This CDR3 contains 11 residues. The CDR3 coding sequence is TGTGCCAGCAGTCCAGGGTCTGGCTACACCTTC. Encoded protein: CASSPGSGYTF.

This clone was recorded a few times. The V and J genes are TRBV6-1 and TRBJ1-6, with unresolved D. Germline CDR1 is MNHNS and CDR2 is SASEGT. V shed 4 bases and J shed 5 bases, with 18 bases lying between them. This CDR3 contains 17 residues. CDR3 sequence (DNA): TGTGCCAGCAGTGGCTCCGGGATACCCTTCGATAATTCACCCCTCCACTTT. It specifies CASSGSGIPFDNSPLHF.

This chain links TRBV7-7 with TRBJ1-5; unclear D gene. This CDR3 spans 17 amino acids. Germline V gene lookup returns CDR1 SSHAT and CDR2 FNYEAQ (reference sequence). The germline V and J ends were trimmed by 5 bases and 2 bases, with 19 bases remaining between them. This CDR3 reads CASSPWRGYGCNQPQHF. In nucleotides, the CDR3 is TGTGCCAGCAGCCCTTGGAGAGGGTACGGGTGCAATCAGCCCCAGCATTTT.

The chain couples TRBV27 to TRBJ2-7; 9 bases are a match to TRBD1. The CDR3 loop spans 14 amino acids. CDR1 and CDR2 (germline): MNHEY, SMNVEV (reference sequence). Trimming at V came to 5 bases and at J to 5 bases, leaving 7 bases not matched to a gene. The CDR3 coding sequence is TGTGCCAGCAGTCTCCGGACAGGGGTGCACGAGCAGTACTTC. Protein product: CASSLRTGVHEQYF.

The rearrangement joins TRBV5-5 to TRBJ1-5, with D maybe TRBD1 (5 bases). The CDR3 has 15 amino acids. Trimming took 0 bases from V and 7 from J, leaving 14 bases between them. CDR1 is SGHKS and CDR2 is YYEKEE in the germline V gene (reference sequence). CDR3 nucleotides: TGTGCCAGCAGCTTGGACAGGTCGGTAATCCAGCCCCAGCATTTT. Translated: CASSLDRSVIQPQHF.

This sequence joins TRBV14 and TRBJ1-1; TRBD1 matches 7 bases. Germline trimming cut 6 bases from V and 6 bases from J; bases unmatched to any gene: 10. Looked up from germline, CDR1 is SGHDN and CDR2 is FVKESK. CDR3 length: 14 residues. CDR3 nucleotides: TGTGCCAGCAGTTATCGACAGGGTATATCTGAAGCTTTCTTT. Amino acids: CASSYRQGISEAFF.

The rearrangement uses TRBV7-2 and TRBJ2-2, with D maybe TRBD2 (6 bases). Germline V gene data show CDR1 as SGHTA and CDR2 as FQGNSA. V lost 5 bases, J lost 2 bases, and 18 bases lay in between. This CDR3 has 17 residues. In DNA form, the CDR3 reads TGTGCCAGCAGCCGTGTCTTGGGGGGATTAAACACCGGGGAGCTGTTTTTT. It translates to CASSRVLGGLNTGELFF.

V usage is TRBV4-3 and J usage is TRBJ2-4; 8 bases map to TRBD1. The CDR3 runs to 19 residues. Germline trimming cut 1 base from V and 0 bases from J; bases unmatched to any gene: 11. Per germline, CDR1 LGHNA and CDR2 YSLEER. The chain's CDR3 is CASSQGRRGQGLAKNIQYF. In DNA form, the CDR3 reads TGCGCCAGCAGCCAAGGGAGGCGTGGACAGGGACTAGCCAAAAACATTCAGTACTTC.

The chain joins TRBV9 to TRBJ2-1; 15 nucleotides align to TRBD2. The V gene's germline CDR1 is SGDLS and CDR2 YYNGEE. Losses at the gene ends were 4 bases for V and 9 bases for J; bases not matched to a gene: 5. The CDR3 contains 15 residues. CDR3 DNA sequence: TGTGCCAGCAGCAAGGGACTAGCGGGGGGAGGTGAGCAGTTCTTC. Translating gives CASSKGLAGGGEQFF.

CDR3 in amino acids: CASSLGQGGPRNTEAFF. CDR3 bases: TGTGCCAGTAGTCTTGGACAGGGGGGACCCCGCAACACTGAAGCTTTCTTT. V usage is TRBV19 and J usage is TRBJ1-1; TRBD1 agrees at 10 bases. The V segment lost 5 bases and the J segment 2 bases; nucleotides outside the gene matches: 11. The CDR3 consists of 17 residues. The V gene's germline CDR1 is LNHDA and CDR2 SQIVND (reference sequence).

This sequence joins TRBV30 and TRBJ2-1, with 12 bases fitting TRBD2. V gave up 2 bases and J gave up 0 bases; unmatched junction bases: 8. The length of the CDR3 is 18 residues. Germline V CDR1 and CDR2: GTSNPN, SVGIG (reference sequence). This chain's CDR3 is CAWSKTSGGRSSYNEQFF. DNA of the CDR3: TGTGCCTGGAGTAAAACTAGCGGGGGGCGGAGCTCCTACAATGAGCAGTTCTTC.

The genes are TRBV6-1 and TRBJ1-2, with TRBD1 matching 7 bases. Germline assignment: CDR1 MNHNS and CDR2 SASEGT. V shed 4 bases, J shed 7 bases, and the junction held 9 bases outside the gene matches. This CDR3 has 14 residues. The CDR3 spells CASSGTGELRGYTF. CDR3 nucleotide sequence: TGTGCCAGCAGTGGTACAGGGGAATTGCGTGGCTACACCTTC.

CDR3 region: CASSYSDRVYGYTF. The CDR3 nucleotides read TGTGCCAGCAGTTACTCGGACAGGGTATATGGCTACACCTTC. This chain links TRBV6-6 with TRBJ1-2; 8 bases fit TRBD1. The ends lost 0 bases at V and 5 bases at J; junction bases unmatched: 2. Germline V lookup: CDR1 MNHNY, CDR2 SVGAGI (reference sequence). This CDR3 region has 14 residues.

The chain recombines TRBV9 with TRBJ2-1, with D perhaps matching TRBD2 (5 bases). CDR1 SGDLS and CDR2 YYNGEE come from the germline V gene. V was trimmed by 0 bases and J by 9 bases, leaving 7 bases between them. The CDR3 runs to 12 residues. DNA of the CDR3: TGTGCCAGCAGCGTAGTCGGAGGTGAGCAGTTCTTC. It specifies CASSVVGGEQFF.

This clone was seen a few times. V and J are TRBV6-6 and TRBJ2-3; possibly TRBD2 for D (5 bases). Germline assignment: CDR1 MNHNY and CDR2 SVGAGI (reference sequence). Trimming left V 0 bases short and J 0 bases short, with 7 bases between. This CDR3 region has 15 residues. The CDR3, as DNA: TGTGCCAGCAGTTACTCAAGGACTAGCACAGATACGCAGTATTTT. Protein sequence: CASSYSRTSTDTQYF.

The CDR3 region has the DNA TGTGCCATCCCAGCTGGGACAGGGAATTCCTACGAGCAGTACGTC. It translates to CAIPAGTGNSYEQYV. The chain carries TRBV2 and TRBJ2-7; the match to TRBD1 covers 9 bases. The germline CDR1 and CDR2 sequences are SNHLY and FYNNEI. CDR3 length: 15 residues. V lost 10 bases, J lost 1 base, and 11 bases stayed unmatched.

For the CDR3, the DNA is TGCAGCATCCTGCAGGGGGCAACTAATGAAAAACTGTTTTTT. The encoded protein is CSILQGATNEKLFF. The chain employs TRBV29-1 and TRBJ1-4; 7 bases align to TRBD1. Germline loops: CDR1 SQVTM, CDR2 ANQGSEA. With V trimmed by 8 bases and J by 0 bases, 6 bases remained unmatched. CDR3 length: 14 residues.

This chain uses TRBV5-1 with TRBJ1-1; 9 bases align to TRBD1. CDR1 SGHRS and CDR2 YFSETQ come from the germline V gene. The trim removed 6 bases at V and 2 bases at J, leaving 8 bases unmatched. This CDR3 has 15 residues. CDR3 loop: CASTPKGQGNTEAFF. CDR3 nucleotide sequence: TGCGCCAGCACCCCGAAGGGACAGGGCAACACTGAAGCTTTCTTT.

This rearrangement joins TRBV19 to TRBJ1-2, with D possibly TRBD1 on 6 matching bases. The germline CDR1 and CDR2 sequences are LNHDA and SQIVND (reference sequence). V was shortened by 1 base and J by 2 bases, with 11 bases between the two germline ends. CDR3 length equals 15 residues. The CDR3 bases are TGTGCCAGTAGTATAGTCCCCACAGGGAACTATGGCTACACCTTC. Translating gives CASSIVPTGNYGYTF.

The chain combines TRBV28 with TRBJ1-5, with D unclear. Germline V gene sequence: CDR1 MDHEN, CDR2 SYDVKM. This CDR3 has 14 residues. V lost 6 bases and J lost 2, with 11 bases in between. CDR3 in DNA: TGTGCCAGCAGGGGCTCTTTTGGCAATCAGCCCCAGCATTTT. Residues: CASRGSFGNQPQHF.

This chain uses TRBV7-3 with TRBJ1-5; D gene ambiguous. V was clipped by 1 base and J by 1 base, with 17 bases between them. The CDR3 totals 18 residues. Germline-derived CDR1 and CDR2 are SGHTA and FQGTGA. CDR3 amino acids: CASSLRFLGGISNQPQHF. As DNA, the CDR3 is TGTGCCAGCAGCTTAAGGTTTCTCGGCGGGATAAGCAATCAGCCCCAGCATTTT.

This clone has just a few counts. The chain links TRBV12-5 to TRBJ1-1; 9 bases are shared with TRBD1. The CDR3 runs to 13 residues. Germline V gene data show CDR1 as LGHNT and CDR2 as FRNRAP. After removal of 5 bases from V and 12 bases from J, the junction contained 10 bases not matched to a gene. The DNA of the CDR3 is TGTGCTAGTGGTATTGGGACAGGGATAGGAACTTTCTTT. It specifies CASGIGTGIGTFF.

This rearrangement joins TRBV5-6 to TRBJ2-3; D is possibly TRBD2 (7 bases). V shed 4 bases and J shed 2 bases, with 17 bases lying between them. The CDR3 length is 16 residues. Germline loops: CDR1 SGHDT, CDR2 YYEEEE. CDR3 in DNA: TGTGCCAGCAGCCTCAGGCTCGCGGGGGCCACAGATACGCAGTATTTT. Translating gives CASSLRLAGATDTQYF.

V is TRBV5-1 and J is TRBJ1-4, with D unresolved. CDR3 length: 15 residues. V was cut by 0 bases and J by 2 bases, with 8 bases left in between. Germline-derived CDR1 and CDR2 are SGHRS and YFSETQ. In nucleotides, the CDR3 is TGCGCCAGCAGCTTGGGGCAGTCGACTAATGAAAAACTGTTTTTT. This translates into CASSLGQSTNEKLFF.

The chain couples TRBV30 to TRBJ1-1; 8 bases align to TRBD1. V shed 4 bases, J shed 10 bases, and the junction held 11 bases outside the gene matches. Looked up from germline, CDR1 is GTSNPN and CDR2 is SVGIG (reference sequence). This CDR3 comprises 13 residues. The CDR3 spells CAWTPGGAMPAFF. CDR3 coding DNA: TGTGCCTGGACTCCAGGGGGCGCGATGCCAGCTTTCTTT.

V usage is TRBV10-1 and J usage is TRBJ1-3; 8 nucleotides match TRBD1. V gave up 2 bases and J gave up 2 bases; unmatched junction bases: 8. CDR3 length: 17 amino acids. CDR1 and CDR2 (germline): WNHNN, SYGVQD (reference sequence). The CDR3 is CASSEHGRGHAGNTIYF. The CDR3 coding sequence is TGCGCCAGCAGTGAGCACGGCAGGGGGCATGCTGGAAACACCATATATTTT.